These T cell receptor beta chains were read from a single sample in a study of cytomegalovirus exposure and HLA in healthy donors. TCRdb keeps only in-frame clones here, not all; method: immunoSEQ multiplex PCR. The repertoire has 150,000 to 200,000 clones, around 80% of them found once; the top ten carry around 2.1%. Sequenced input: PBMCs. These receptors were taken from a woman aged 18-29 years in good health and CMV-seropositive. Each CDR3 is given with its conserved first and last residue. A D gene is named only where the DNA matches it firmly. Rows give clone size only sometimes, using once, few, many, or a class for an expanded clone.

d_gene: TRBD2; j_gene: TRBJ2-3; abundance: -; v_gene: TRBV14; CDR3aa: CASSSTGGTDTDTQYF; CDR3nt: TGTGCCAGCAGCTCGACGGGGGGGACGGACACAGATACGCAGTATTTT
d_gene: TRBD1; j_gene: TRBJ1-5; abundance: few; v_gene: TRBV6-5; CDR3aa: CASSYGGGRNQPQHF; CDR3nt: TGTGCCAGCAGTTACGGAGGGGGCAGGAATCAGCCCCAGCATTTT
d_gene: -; j_gene: TRBJ1-4; abundance: -; v_gene: TRBV9; CDR3aa: CASSAGSPNEKLFF; CDR3nt: TGTGCCAGCAGCGCCGGGTCCCCTAATGAAAAACTGTTTTTT
d_gene: -; j_gene: TRBJ1-1; abundance: few; v_gene: TRBV18; CDR3aa: CASSPPTRGGAEAFF; CDR3nt: TGTGCCAGCTCACCACCGACGAGGGGAGGTGCTGAAGCTTTCTTT
d_gene: -; j_gene: TRBJ1-4; abundance: -; v_gene: TRBV4-3; CDR3aa: CASSQEEGLANEKLFF; CDR3nt: TGCGCCAGCAGCCAAGAGGAGGGTTTGGCTAATGAAAAACTGTTTTTT
d_gene: -; j_gene: TRBJ1-3; abundance: -; v_gene: TRBV7-9; CDR3aa: CASSLTGSSGNTIYF; CDR3nt: TGTGCCAGCAGCCTCACGGGGAGCTCTGGAAACACCATATATTTT
d_gene: TRBD1; j_gene: TRBJ1-5; abundance: -; v_gene: TRBV6-5; CDR3aa: CASRLPGQQPQHF; CDR3nt: TGTGCCAGCAGACTTCCGGGACAGCAGCCCCAGCATTTT
d_gene: -; j_gene: TRBJ1-5; abundance: -; v_gene: TRBV5-3; CDR3aa: CARIGTSQPQHF; CDR3nt: TGTGCCAGAATTGGGACTTCTCAGCCCCAGCATTTT
d_gene: -; j_gene: TRBJ2-4; abundance: -; v_gene: TRBV11-2; CDR3aa: CASSSRAGGVIQYF; CDR3nt: TGTGCCAGCAGCTCCCGGGCCGGAGGGGTCATTCAGTACTTC
d_gene: -; j_gene: TRBJ2-5; abundance: -; v_gene: TRBV19; CDR3aa: CASSTGQGGETQYF; CDR3nt: TGTGCCAGTAGTACTGGACAGGGAGGGGAGACCCAGTACTTC
d_gene: -; j_gene: TRBJ2-3; abundance: -; v_gene: TRBV18; CDR3aa: CASSPPLQRDTQYF; CDR3nt: TGTGCCAGCTCACCTCCCCTCCAGCGCGATACGCAGTATTTT
d_gene: TRBD2; j_gene: TRBJ2-3; abundance: -; v_gene: TRBV4-3; CDR3aa: CASSQELSGGADTQYF; CDR3nt: TGCGCCAGCAGCCAAGAATTAAGCGGGGGCGCGGATACGCAGTATTTT
d_gene: -; j_gene: TRBJ1-4; abundance: -; v_gene: TRBV5-1; CDR3aa: CASSSQGTNEKLFF; CDR3nt: TGCGCCAGCAGCTCCCAGGGAACTAATGAAAAACTGTTTTTT
d_gene: -; j_gene: TRBJ2-7; abundance: -; v_gene: TRBV28; CDR3aa: CASSSIDGTWRVYEQYF; CDR3nt: TGTGCCAGCAGTTCAATTGACGGGACTTGGAGAGTCTACGAGCAGTACTTC
d_gene: -; j_gene: TRBJ1-1; abundance: -; v_gene: TRBV19; CDR3aa: CASSIQGRVEAFF; CDR3nt: TGTGCCAGTAGTATTCAGGGAAGGGTTGAAGCTTTCTTT
d_gene: -; j_gene: TRBJ1-1; abundance: -; v_gene: TRBV6-1; CDR3aa: CASTRPLEAFF; CDR3nt: TGTGCCAGCACGCGCCCCTTGGAAGCTTTCTTT
d_gene: -; j_gene: TRBJ2-7; abundance: -; v_gene: TRBV20-1; CDR3aa: CSARYNYEQYF; CDR3nt: TGCAGTGCTAGGTACAACTACGAGCAGTACTTC
d_gene: TRBD1; j_gene: TRBJ1-2; abundance: -; v_gene: TRBV10-3; CDR3aa: CATYPRQGGYGYTF; CDR3nt: TGTGCCACCTACCCCCGACAGGGGGGCTATGGCTACACCTTC
d_gene: -; j_gene: TRBJ1-1; abundance: -; v_gene: TRBV30; CDR3aa: CAWSVSVNTEAFF; CDR3nt: TGTGCCTGGAGTGTCAGCGTGAACACTGAAGCTTTCTTT
d_gene: -; j_gene: TRBJ1-1; abundance: once; v_gene: TRBV29-1; CDR3aa: CSVGPPDSNTEAFF; CDR3nt: TGCAGCGTTGGACCCCCGGACAGCAACACTGAAGCTTTCTTT
d_gene: TRBD1; j_gene: TRBJ1-5; abundance: -; v_gene: TRBV7-9; CDR3aa: CSSSLGTGRYSQPQHF; CDR3nt: TGTTCCAGCAGCTTAGGGACAGGCCGGTACAGTCAGCCCCAGCATTTT
d_gene: TRBD1; j_gene: TRBJ2-3; abundance: -; v_gene: TRBV19; CDR3aa: CASSTDRGEADTQYF; CDR3nt: TGTGCCAGTAGTACCGACAGGGGGGAGGCAGATACGCAGTATTTT
d_gene: -; j_gene: TRBJ2-2; abundance: -; v_gene: TRBV11-3; CDR3aa: CASRGGQGKETGELFF; CDR3nt: TGTGCCAGCAGGGGGGGGCAGGGCAAGGAGACCGGGGAGCTGTTTTTT
d_gene: TRBD1; j_gene: TRBJ2-3; abundance: -; v_gene: TRBV28; CDR3aa: CASSLYQDRDSDTQYF; CDR3nt: TGTGCCAGCAGTTTATATCAGGACAGGGACTCAGATACGCAGTATTTT
d_gene: -; j_gene: TRBJ1-3; abundance: -; v_gene: TRBV30; CDR3aa: CAWSVYSQSSGNTIYF; CDR3nt: TGTGCCTGGAGTGTATACAGCCAGAGCTCTGGAAACACCATATATTTT
d_gene: TRBD2; j_gene: TRBJ2-2; abundance: -; v_gene: TRBV25-1; CDR3aa: CASSEWGRDTGELFF; CDR3nt: TGTGCCAGCAGTGAGTGGGGGAGGGACACCGGGGAGCTGTTTTTT
d_gene: TRBD1; j_gene: TRBJ1-2; abundance: -; v_gene: TRBV23-1; CDR3aa: CASGSQTGEALTF; CDR3nt: TGCGCCAGCGGTTCTCAGACAGGGGAAGCCTTAACCTTC
d_gene: -; j_gene: TRBJ2-7; abundance: -; v_gene: TRBV29-1; CDR3aa: CSVGSYEQYF; CDR3nt: TGCAGCGTTGGCAGCTACGAGCAGTACTTC
d_gene: -; j_gene: TRBJ1-2; abundance: -; v_gene: TRBV28; CDR3aa: CASSIAYGYTF; CDR3nt: TGTGCCAGCAGTATAGCCTATGGCTACACCTTC
d_gene: TRBD2; j_gene: TRBJ2-5; abundance: -; v_gene: TRBV10-3; CDR3aa: CAISDPPSGGLKTQYF; CDR3nt: TGTGCCATCAGTGACCCGCCGAGCGGGGGGTTAAAGACCCAGTACTTC
d_gene: TRBD2; j_gene: TRBJ2-5; abundance: -; v_gene: TRBV6-1; CDR3aa: CASPLSGGAWETQYF; CDR3nt: TGTGCCAGCCCTCTTAGCGGGGGGGCATGGGAGACCCAGTACTTC
d_gene: TRBD1; j_gene: TRBJ2-1; abundance: -; v_gene: TRBV9; CDR3aa: CASSPRTGFNNEQFF; CDR3nt: TGTGCCAGCAGCCCCCGGACAGGGTTCAACAATGAGCAGTTCTTC
d_gene: TRBD2; j_gene: TRBJ2-1; abundance: few; v_gene: TRBV4-1; CDR3aa: CASGDGLAGSYNEQFF; CDR3nt: TGCGCCAGCGGCGACGGACTAGCCGGCTCCTACAATGAGCAGTTCTTC
d_gene: -; j_gene: TRBJ2-3; abundance: -; v_gene: TRBV5-6; CDR3aa: CASILGTSPQYF; CDR3nt: TGTGCCAGCATCCTGGGAACTAGCCCGCAGTATTTT
d_gene: TRBD2; j_gene: TRBJ2-5; abundance: -; v_gene: TRBV4-3; CDR3aa: CASSQGLAGIQETQYF; CDR3nt: TGCGCCAGCAGCCAAGGACTAGCGGGGATCCAAGAGACCCAGTACTTC
d_gene: TRBD2; j_gene: TRBJ2-2; abundance: -; v_gene: TRBV4-1; CDR3aa: CASSQGGGGLNTGELFF; CDR3nt: TGCGCCAGCAGCCAAGGCGGCGGGGGGTTGAACACCGGGGAGCTGTTTTTT
d_gene: -; j_gene: TRBJ2-5; abundance: few; v_gene: TRBV4-3; CDR3aa: CASSRGEQETQYF; CDR3nt: TGCGCCAGCAGCCGCGGGGAACAAGAGACCCAGTACTTC
d_gene: TRBD1; j_gene: TRBJ1-2; abundance: -; v_gene: TRBV30; CDR3aa: CAWTPGQGLNYGYTF; CDR3nt: TGTGCCTGGACCCCCGGACAGGGGCTTAACTATGGCTACACCTTC
d_gene: -; j_gene: TRBJ1-6; abundance: -; v_gene: TRBV5-1; CDR3aa: CASREISSYNSPLHF; CDR3nt: TGCGCCAGCAGGGAGATTAGCTCCTATAATTCACCCCTCCACTTT
d_gene: -; j_gene: TRBJ1-1; abundance: few; v_gene: TRBV28; CDR3aa: CASSSRATYTEAFF; CDR3nt: TGTGCCAGCAGTTCCAGGGCTACCTACACTGAAGCTTTCTTT
d_gene: -; j_gene: TRBJ1-2; abundance: -; v_gene: TRBV13; CDR3aa: CASSQNFRDTAGENYGYTF; CDR3nt: TGTGCCAGCAGCCAGAACTTCCGGGACACCGCCGGGGAAAACTATGGCTACACCTTC
d_gene: TRBD1; j_gene: TRBJ1-6; abundance: few; v_gene: TRBV30; CDR3aa: CAWSVGGTDNSPLHF; CDR3nt: TGTGCCTGGAGTGTTGGTGGGACAGATAATTCACCCCTCCACTTT
d_gene: -; j_gene: TRBJ2-1; abundance: -; v_gene: TRBV4-2; CDR3aa: CASSQDGGSSYNEQFF; CDR3nt: TGTGCCAGCAGCCAAGATGGGGGGAGCTCCTACAATGAGCAGTTCTTC